The 16 T cell receptor beta chains presented below share a single source sample, sequenced in a study of cytomegalovirus exposure and HLA in healthy donors. The primer mix had 60 Vbeta and 13 Jbeta primers. Assay: immunoSEQ multiplex PCR; the TCRdb copy retains only in-frame clones and omits some. Of some 130,000 clones listed, 80% are singletons. Sample: PBMCs. All receptors derive from a man between 35 and 55 years old in good health and CMV-seronegative.

In this sample, this clone turned up a few times. V gene TRBV2 combines with J gene TRBJ1-4, with 9 positions matching TRBD1. Trimming cost V 6 bases and J 7 bases; bases outside gene matches: 9. This CDR3 has 15 amino acids. CDR1 SNHLY and CDR2 FYNNEI come from the germline V gene. The CDR3 DNA sequence: TGTGCCAGCAGGACAGGGGGACAGGGAGGTGAAAAACTGTTTTTT. Protein: CASRTGGQGGEKLFF. Using reference TRBV2 and TRBJ1-4 for the parts outside the CDR3, the full variable domain is EPEVTQTPSHQVTQMGQEVILRCVPISNHLYFYWYRQILGQKVEFLVSFYNNEISEKSEIFDDQFSVERPDGSNFTLKIRSTKLEDSAMYFCASRTGGQGGEKLFFGSGTQLSVL.

This clone showed up just a few times. The chain employs TRBV5-4 and TRBJ2-1, with 9 bases fitting TRBD2. Germline lookup yields CDR1 SGHNT and CDR2 YYREEE (reference sequence). Unmatched junction bases numbered 14, after V lost 4 bases and J lost 9 bases. This CDR3 contains 16 residues. The CDR3 region has the DNA TGTGCCAGCAGCATATCTAGCGGGACGGGGCGGGGTGAGCAGTTCTTC. Translating it yields CASSISSGTGRGEQFF. The full variable domain, in which reference TRBV5-4 and TRBJ2-1 provide the parts outside the CDR3, is ETGVTQSPTHLIKTRGQQVTLRCSSQSGHNTVSWYQQALGQGPQFIFQYYREEENGRGNFPPRFSGLQFPNYSSELNVNALELDDSALYLCASSISSGTGRGEQFFGPGTRLTVL.

This clone was recorded only once. The chain combines TRBV27 with TRBJ2-2, with 8 bases aligning to TRBD1. V was pared by 5 bases and J by 7 bases, with 3 bases of the junction left unmatched. Germline assignment: CDR1 MNHEY and CDR2 SMNVEV (reference sequence). The CDR3 runs 13 residues. CDR3 sequence reads: CASSRTGFGELFF. The CDR3 DNA sequence: TGTGCCAGCAGTCGGACAGGGTTCGGGGAGCTGTTTTTT.

This clone was recorded a few times. Here the CDR3 reads CASYPRSGLSFNTEAFF. CDR3 nucleotides: TGTGCCAGCTACCCTAGGTCGGGTTTGAGCTTCAACACTGAAGCTTTCTTT. This chain links TRBV28 with TRBJ1-1; D call uncertain. Germline CDR1 and CDR2: MDHEN and SYDVKM. The CDR3 runs 17 residues. V shed 8 bases and J shed 2 bases, with 24 bases lying between them.

Details on this clone: This specimen includes other DNA sequences encoding the same CDR3. The chain couples TRBV30 to TRBJ2-1, with 10 bases that match TRBD2. Germline loops: CDR1 GTSNPN, CDR2 SVGIG (reference sequence). Unmatched junction bases numbered 6, after V lost 0 bases and J lost 4 bases. The CDR3 is 16 residues long. The CDR3 loop is CAWSVLAGGLYNEQFF. CDR3 coding DNA: TGTGCCTGGAGTGTTTTAGCGGGGGGTTTATACAATGAGCAGTTCTTC.

V is TRBV19 and J is TRBJ1-1; 8 bases match TRBD1. The J segment lost 1 base and the V segment lost 7 bases, leaving 5 bases of the junction unmatched. CDR3 size: 14 residues. The germline gives CDR1 LNHDA, CDR2 SQIVND (reference sequence). The CDR3 sequence is CASTGQAANTEAFF. CDR3 sequence (DNA): TGTGCCAGTACGGGACAGGCAGCGAACACTGAAGCTTTCTTT.

This clone was seen a few times. The chain links TRBV7-2 to TRBJ1-4; D is undetermined. This CDR3 contains 16 residues. Trimming removed 0 bases at V and 0 bases at J, with 8 bases between. Germline V gene data show CDR1 as SGHTA and CDR2 as FQGNSA. CDR3 amino acids: CASSLAGTPTNEKLFF. DNA for the CDR3: TGTGCCAGCAGCTTAGCGGGCACCCCAACTAATGAAAAACTGTTTTTT.

In this sample, this clone turned up once. The chain combines TRBV5-1 with TRBJ1-2; 7 bases map to TRBD1. This CDR3 has 13 residues. V lost 0 bases to trimming and J lost 6 bases; unmatched junction nucleotides: 2. The V gene's germline CDR1 is SGHRS and CDR2 YFSETQ. CDR3: CASSLGGTDGYTF. CDR3 coding DNA: TGCGCCAGCAGCTTGGGGGGGACAGATGGCTACACCTTC.

This clone came up once. The gene calls are TRBV5-4 and TRBJ2-7; D is possibly TRBD1 (6 bases). V dropped 4 bases and J dropped 4 bases, with 12 bases sitting between them. This CDR3 comprises 13 residues. The germline gives CDR1 SGHNT, CDR2 YYREEE (reference sequence). CDR3 in DNA: TGTGCCAGCAGCCCACAGGGTTGGTACGAGCAGTACTTC. Its translation is CASSPQGWYEQYF.

On this clone itself: The sample holds other DNA sequences that translate to the same CDR3. The chain has TRBV6-6 and TRBJ2-7; 8 bases are a match to TRBD1. V was pared by 0 bases and J by 3 bases, with 1 base of the junction left unmatched. Germline CDR1 MNHNY, CDR2 SVGAGI (reference sequence). This CDR3 has 14 amino acids. CDR3 coding DNA: TGTGCCAGCAGTTACTCCGGGACAGGCTACGAGCAGTACTTC. It encodes CASSYSGTGYEQYF.

The rearrangement joins TRBV5-1 to TRBJ2-7; no reliable D call. The V and J ends lost 0 bases and 9 bases respectively, with 22 bases between them. CDR1 and CDR2 from the germline V gene are SGHRS and YFSETQ. There are 16 residues in the CDR3. The CDR3 DNA follows: TGCGCCAGCAGCTTGGAGCCGACAAAATCCGAAATGGGGCAGTACTTC. This translates into CASSLEPTKSEMGQYF. Full variable domain (remainder filled in from reference TRBV5-1 and TRBJ2-7): KAGVTQTPRYLIKTRGQQVTLSCSPISGHRSVSWYQQTPGQGLQFLFEYFSETQRNKGNFPGRFSGRQFSNSRSEMNVSTLELGDSALYLCASSLEPTKSEMGQYFGPGTRLTVT.

V gene TRBV6-1 combines with J gene TRBJ1-5, with 7 positions matching TRBD1. CDR1 is MNHNS, CDR2 SASEGT, per germline. The CDR3 length is 14 residues. The trim removed 5 bases at V and 7 bases at J, leaving 8 bases unmatched. The CDR3 loop reads CASSRRGPGQPQHF. CDR3 coding DNA: TGTGCCAGCAGTCGGAGGGGGCCAGGGCAGCCCCAGCATTTT.

This chain connects TRBV11-2 to TRBJ1-6; 8 bases fit TRBD1. The J segment lost 4 bases and the V segment lost 5 bases, leaving 4 bases of the junction unmatched. Germline CDR1 and CDR2: SGHAT and FQNNGV. This CDR3 region has 15 residues. The CDR3 loop is CASSVGTGYNSPLHF. In DNA, the CDR3 is TGTGCCAGCAGCGTCGGGACAGGTTATAATTCACCCCTCCACTTT.

The chain combines TRBV27 with TRBJ1-1, with D perhaps matching TRBD1 (5 bases). The CDR3 is made up of 12 amino acids. The germline V gene has CDR1 MNHEY and CDR2 SMNVEV (reference sequence). V dropped 8 bases and J dropped 5 bases, with 12 bases sitting between them. For the CDR3, the DNA is TGTGCCAGCTCTGGGGGACTGACTGAAGCTTTCTTT. Amino acids: CASSGGLTEAFF.

This clone turned up a few times. The genes are TRBV6-5 and TRBJ2-5, with TRBD2 matching 9 bases. This CDR3 has 14 amino acids. CDR1 is MNHEY, CDR2 SVGAGI, per germline. With V trimmed by 3 bases and J by 5 bases, 4 bases remained unmatched. The chain's CDR3 is CASSYSGGIETQYF. CDR3 nucleotide sequence: TGTGCCAGCAGTTATAGCGGGGGAATTGAGACCCAGTACTTC.

This clone was seen once. The chain combines TRBV6-1 with TRBJ2-1, with D perhaps matching TRBD2 (5 bases). The V gene lost 10 bases and the J gene lost 1 base, with 14 bases spanning the gap. The CDR3 spans 14 residues. Germline CDR1 is MNHNS and CDR2 is SASEGT. The CDR3 sequence: CATVVARSYNEQFF. The CDR3 DNA reads TGTGCCACAGTAGTAGCGAGGTCCTACAATGAGCAGTTCTTC.